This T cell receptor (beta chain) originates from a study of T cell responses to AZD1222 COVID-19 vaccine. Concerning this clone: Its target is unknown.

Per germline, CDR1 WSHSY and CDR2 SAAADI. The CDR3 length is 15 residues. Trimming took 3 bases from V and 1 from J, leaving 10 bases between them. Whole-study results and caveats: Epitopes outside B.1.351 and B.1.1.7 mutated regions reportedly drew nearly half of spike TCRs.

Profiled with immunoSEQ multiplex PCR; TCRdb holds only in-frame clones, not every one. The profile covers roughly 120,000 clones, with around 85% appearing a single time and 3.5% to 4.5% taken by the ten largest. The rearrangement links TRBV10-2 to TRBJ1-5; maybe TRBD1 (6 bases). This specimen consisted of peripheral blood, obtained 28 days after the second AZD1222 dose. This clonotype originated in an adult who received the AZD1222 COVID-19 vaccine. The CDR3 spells CASSDRGASNQPQHF. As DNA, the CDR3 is TGCGCCAGCAGTGACAGGGGAGCGAGCAATCAGCCCCAGCATTTT.